This TCR beta chain was recovered during a study of CXCR3-negative and CXCR3-positive naive CD8 T cells. This CDR3 has 16 amino acids. Germline assignment: CDR1 MNHEY and CDR2 SVGEGT. As regards this clonotype: Its antigen is still unknown.

The study's findings and limits: Greater hydrophobicity was found in TRB CDR3s of CXCR3-positive naive cells than of CXCR3-negative naive cells. Naive cells used TRBV-TRBJ genes in much the same way whether CXCR3-negative or CXCR3-positive; memory cells did not.

UMI-labeled 5' RACE TRB cDNA libraries were prepared from the cells. TCRdb reprocessed the 5' RACE reads and reports one entry per CDR3 protein, with no DNA. The sample is made up of under 50,000 distinct CDR3 sequences, and the top ten hold 2% to 3% of it. The sequence was collected from a human donor in good health. Some clones in this sample may be carry-over from other donors' samples. V usage is TRBV6-2 or TRBV6-3 and J usage is TRBJ2-2; TCRdb returns TRBD2, unconfirmable since there is no DNA. What was sequenced was naive CXCR3- CD8+ T cells from blood. Subset in this sample: CD45RO-CCR7+CD27+CD95- naive CD8+ T cells lacking CXCR3 (TNR3-). The CDR3 protein is CASSYEAGGGTGELFF.